These 30 T cell receptor beta chains came from one sample sequenced in a study of post-analysis software for immune sequencing data. The authors incorporated unique molecular identifiers into the TCR beta cDNA libraries. One entry per CDR3 protein results from TCRdb running MiXCR on the PCR reads. The repertoire consists of about 820,000 distinct CDR3 sequences, with about 57% occurring once and the leading ten covering over 4%. Study-wide points: Roughly five TRBV segments appeared more often in patients than in controls, and TRBV5-6, TRBV5-1 and TRBV20-1 were among these.

Their antigen targets remain unknown. Source material: blood. The origin of the receptors is a girl aged 5-17 years with multiple sclerosis.

This clonotype was observed once. The chain uses TRBV7-6 and TRBJ2-7, with a possible D match to TRBD2 (5 bases). The CDR3 extends over 12 amino acids. With 2 bases removed from V and 8 bases from J, the gap between germline ends came to 10 bases. CDR1 is SGHVS, CDR2 FNYEAQ, per germline. CDR3 protein: CASSLMREQQYF. CDR3 DNA sequence: TGTGCCAGCAGCTTAATGAGGGAGCAGCAGTACTTC. The variable domain in full, completed from reference TRBV7-6 and TRBJ2-7, reads GAGVSQSPRYKVTKRGQDVALRCDPISGHVSLYWYRQALGQGPEFLTYFNYEAQQDKSGLPNDRFSAERPEGSISTLTIQRTEQRDSAMYRCASSLMREQQYFGPGTRLTVT.

Comment on this clonotype: The junction does not match germline at one end; this may be a read error. The chain is built from TRBV12-3 or TRBV12-4 and TRBJ2-3; 14 bases map to TRBD2. This CDR3 region has 16 residues. CDR3 amino acids: CASSLGTSGSSDAQYF. CDR3 DNA sequence: TGTGCCAGTAGTTTGGGGACTAGCGGGAGCTCGGATGCGCAGTATTTT.

The table lists this clonotype with a few counts. This sequence joins TRBV15 and TRBJ2-7; D possibly corresponds to TRBD1 (5 bases). With 2 bases removed from V and 6 bases from J, the gap between germline ends came to 8 bases. The V gene's germline CDR1 is LNHNV and CDR2 YYDKDF (reference sequence). The CDR3 loop spans 12 amino acids. The CDR3 spells CATSRQGSEQYF. The CDR3 DNA reads TGTGCCACCAGCAGACAGGGAAGCGAGCAGTACTTC.

V usage is TRBV6-5 and J usage is TRBJ1-2; the match to TRBD1 covers 10 bases. The V and J ends lost 5 bases and 5 bases, in that order; junction bases with no gene match: 8. Looked up from germline, CDR1 is MNHEY and CDR2 is SVGAGI. The CDR3 spans 15 residues. The CDR3 region has the DNA TGTGCCAGCAGTAACCCCGGGACAGGGGTTTATGGCTACACCTTC. It translates to CASSNPGTGVYGYTF.

The J gene is TRBJ2-1, the V gene TRBV29-1; D is undetermined. Germline V CDR1 and CDR2: SQVTM, ANQGSEA. V lost 4 bases and J 0 bases, leaving 7 bases between the germline ends. CDR3 size: 13 residues. CDR3 amino acids: CSVARSSYNEQFF. The CDR3 nucleotides are TGCAGCGTTGCTCGGAGCTCCTACAATGAGCAGTTCTTC.

This clonotype was recorded a few times. The chain recombines TRBV13 with TRBJ2-7; D may be TRBD1 (5 bases). The germline V and J ends were trimmed by 5 bases and 9 bases, with 14 bases remaining between them. CDR3 length: 12 amino acids. Germline loops: CDR1 PRHDT, CDR2 FYEKMQ (reference sequence). CDR3 nucleotide sequence: TGTGCCAGCAGCCACCTACAGGTCGGGCAGTACTTC. Translated, it gives CASSHLQVGQYF.

This rearrangement joins TRBV7-2 to TRBJ2-5; TRBD2 matches 7 bases. J lost 4 bases, V lost 1 base, and 9 bases had no gene match. This CDR3 is built from 16 residues. CDR1 is SGHTA and CDR2 is FQGNSA in the germline V gene. CDR3 sequence reads: CASSLGSTGRGETQYF. The CDR3 nucleotides read TGTGCCAGCAGCTTAGGCTCAACGGGGAGGGGAGAGACCCAGTACTTC.

J is TRBJ2-7 and V is TRBV4-2, with 9 bases matching TRBD2. Judging by the DNA end, TRBJ2-5 fits better; the J call may be wrong. The CDR3 loop spans 19 amino acids. The germline V gene encodes CDR1 LGHNA and CDR2 YNFKEQ. In DNA form, the CDR3 reads TGTGCCAGCAGCCAAGATCGGATGAAGGCGGGAGGGCCGGGGGAGACCCAGTACTTC. It is translated as CASSQDRMKAGGPGETQYF.

The chain links TRBV3-1 to TRBJ2-5; 8 nucleotides align to TRBD2. This CDR3 region has 14 residues. J gave up 2 bases and V 3 bases, and 2 bases lay outside the gene matches. Germline CDR1 is LGHDT and CDR2 is YNNKEL (reference sequence). The DNA of the CDR3 is TGTGCCAGCAGCCATACTAGCGGACAAGAGACCCAGTACTTC. It translates to CASSHTSGQETQYF.

The table lists this clonotype with a few counts. J is TRBJ1-2 and V is TRBV6-5; 10 nucleotides match TRBD1. The germline CDR1 and CDR2 sequences are MNHEY and SVGAGI. J was trimmed by 7 bases and V by 7 bases; bases with no gene match: 15. CDR3 size: 16 residues. This CDR3 is CASTLNSGTGVRGYTF. The CDR3 bases are TGTGCCAGCACTTTAAACTCCGGGACAGGGGTACGTGGCTACACCTTC.

This clonotype was counted only a few times. V is TRBV18 and J is TRBJ2-7; a possible D gene is TRBD2 (6 bases). This CDR3 is 16 amino acids long. Germline V gene sequence: CDR1 KGHSH, CDR2 LQKENI. V shed 4 bases and J shed 3 bases, with 19 bases lying between them. The CDR3 protein is CASSRRGATTIYEQYF. CDR3 bases: TGTGCCAGCTCACGACGCGGGGCTACAACAATCTACGAGCAGTACTTC.

This clonotype occurred a few times. The genes are TRBV12-3 or TRBV12-4 and TRBJ2-1; perhaps TRBD1 as D (7 bases). V lost 6 bases, J lost 6 bases, and 18 bases lay in between. CDR3 size: 15 residues. CDR3 sequence (DNA): TGTGCCAGCAGCCGTCAGGGGGGTATAGGCAATGAGCAGTTCTTC. Translation: CASSRQGGIGNEQFF.

The V call is TRBV20-1, the J call TRBJ2-5; no firm D call. Germline CDR1 reads DFQATT; CDR2 reads SNEGSKA (reference sequence). The CDR3 runs to 16 residues. Trimming took 0 bases from V and 4 from J, leaving 18 bases between them. The CDR3 nucleotides are TGCAGTGCTAGAGATCCTCCCTCGTCTGGCGGAGAGACCCAGTACTTC. This sequence encodes CSARDPPSSGGETQYF.

The V and J genes are TRBV12-5 and TRBJ2-3, with 9 bases fitting TRBD2. The CDR3 is 17 residues long. Looked up from germline, CDR1 is LGHNT and CDR2 is FRNRAP. With V trimmed by 0 bases and J by 2 bases, 6 bases remained unmatched. The CDR3 DNA is TGTGCTAGTGGTTTGGTACAGGGACTAGCTCACACAGATACGCAGTATTTT. This sequence encodes CASGLVQGLAHTDTQYF.

The chain has TRBV20-1 and TRBJ2-3, with 9 bases aligning to TRBD1. The CDR3 covers 14 residues. Germline CDR1 and CDR2: DFQATT and SNEGSKA (reference sequence). V shed 6 bases, J shed 6 bases, and the junction held 10 bases outside the gene matches. The CDR3 coding sequence is TGCAGTGCCCCGGGACAGGGACCACTGGATACGCAGTATTTT. Its protein product is CSAPGQGPLDTQYF.

The V gene is TRBV6-6, the J gene TRBJ1-2, with a weak D call TRBD1 (6 bases). Trimming took off 4 bases at V and 5 bases at J, with 17 bases between the two ends. Germline-derived CDR1 and CDR2 are MNHNY and SVGAGI (reference sequence). The CDR3 has 15 residues. Written as DNA, the CDR3 is TGTGCCAGCAGTTCCTCTGACAGGCCGATATATGGCTACACCTTC. This sequence encodes CASSSSDRPIYGYTF.

The chain has TRBV5-1 and TRBJ1-3, with D tentatively TRBD1 (5 bases). Germline CDR1 SGHRS, CDR2 YFSETQ. CDR3 length: 16 amino acids. V lost 2 bases to trimming and J lost 0 bases, with 12 bases between them. CDR3 bases: TGCGCCAGCAGCTTCTCCCCGGGGGGCTCTGGAAACACCATATATTTT. The encoded protein is CASSFSPGGSGNTIYF.

V usage is TRBV20-1 and J usage is TRBJ2-1, with 8 nucleotides matching TRBD2. This CDR3 spans 14 amino acids. The junction had 5 bases not matched to a gene; V was cut back by 3 bases and J by 4 bases. Germline CDR1 reads DFQATT; CDR2 reads SNEGSKA (reference sequence). CDR3 nucleotide sequence: TGCAGTGCTAGGAAGAGCGGGGGATACAATGAGCAGTTCTTC. Translated, it gives CSARKSGGYNEQFF.

The chain's CDR3 is CASSRAERGYNEQFF. The CDR3 DNA sequence: TGCGCCAGCAGCCGGGCGGAGCGGGGGTACAATGAGCAGTTCTTC. The V and J genes are TRBV5-1 and TRBJ2-1, with 8 bases fitting TRBD2. The junction had 7 bases not matched to a gene; V was cut back by 4 bases and J by 4 bases. The CDR3 has 15 amino acids. Germline V CDR1 and CDR2: SGHRS, YFSETQ. Complete variable domain (other parts from reference TRBV5-1 and TRBJ2-1): KAGVTQTPRYLIKTRGQQVTLSCSPISGHRSVSWYQQTPGQGLQFLFEYFSETQRNKGNFPGRFSGRQFSNSRSEMNVSTLELGDSALYLCASSRAERGYNEQFFGPGTRLTVL.

The chain has TRBV29-1 and TRBJ2-3; no definite D call. Germline values: CDR1 SQVTM, CDR2 ANQGSEA. The CDR3 has 14 amino acids. V gave up 7 bases and J gave up 1 base, with 15 bases separating them. The CDR3 spells CSAAVGWGTDTQYF. The CDR3 nucleotides read TGCAGCGCCGCAGTAGGGTGGGGCACAGATACGCAGTATTTT.

The J gene is TRBJ2-5, the V gene TRBV15; TRBD2 matches 7 bases. The CDR3 length is 16 residues. Germline CDR1 reads LNHNV; CDR2 reads YYDKDF (reference sequence). Trimming took 1 base from V and 1 from J; bases not matched to a gene: 6. The DNA for the CDR3 is TGTGCCACCAGCAGAGGAGCGGGGAACCTCCAAGAGACCCAGTACTTC. The encoded protein is CATSRGAGNLQETQYF.

CDR3 DNA: TGCAGCGTTGTATTTTCCGAGCAGTACTTC. This encodes CSVVFSEQYF. The V call is TRBV29-1, the J call TRBJ2-5; D unresolved. The DNA end is more similar to TRBJ2-7, so the J call may be wrong. The CDR3 has 10 residues. Per the germline V gene, CDR1 is SQVTM and CDR2 is ANQGSEA.

A few counts support this clonotype. CDR3 protein: CASSQGPEGTSKYEQYF. For the CDR3, the DNA is TGTGCCAGCAGCCAAGGCCCCGAGGGGACCAGTAAATACGAGCAGTACTTC. V usage is TRBV4-2 and J usage is TRBJ2-5, with D possibly called TRBD1 or TRBD2 (5 bases each). With the DNA end fitting TRBJ2-7 better, the J assignment may be wrong. Germline CDR1 and CDR2: LGHNA and YNFKEQ. This CDR3 is built from 17 residues.

This clonotype was detected only a few times. This chain uses TRBV7-2 with TRBJ2-6; either TRBD1 or TRBD2 may supply D (5 bases each). Per the germline V gene, CDR1 is SGHTA and CDR2 is FQGNSA. Trimming pared 1 base from V and 2 bases from J, leaving 12 bases between. The CDR3 totals 17 residues. The CDR3 is CASSLDRGRPGANVLTF. DNA for the CDR3: TGTGCCAGCAGCTTAGACCGGGGCAGACCTGGGGCCAACGTCCTGACTTTC.

The chain couples TRBV10-3 to TRBJ2-7; maybe TRBD2 (6 bases). The DNA matches TRBJ2-5 better at its end, which makes the J call doubtful. This CDR3 region has 13 residues. Germline V gene data show CDR1 as ENHRY and CDR2 as SYGVKD. The CDR3 spells CAIRGYGGETQYF. DNA of the CDR3: TGTGCCATCAGGGGATACGGAGGGGAGACCCAGTACTTC.

This clonotype was observed a single time. The rearrangement uses TRBV5-1 and TRBJ1-6, with 7 bases lining up with TRBD1. J was trimmed by 14 bases and V by 0 bases; bases with no gene match: 20. Germline assignment: CDR1 SGHRS and CDR2 YFSETQ. This CDR3 has 18 amino acids. The CDR3 nucleotides are TGCGCCAGCAGCTTGGGGACAGGACAGGTGGCCCGGCTTCAATCCCTCCACTTT. Protein sequence: CASSLGTGQVARLQSLHF.

The genes are TRBV29-1 and TRBJ2-2, with TRBD1 matching over 9 bases. J lost 1 base, V lost 3 bases, and 3 bases had no gene match. Germline V gene sequence: CDR1 SQVTM, CDR2 ANQGSEA. The CDR3 has 15 residues. The CDR3 region is CSVDGTGWNTGELFF. For the CDR3, the DNA is TGCAGCGTTGATGGGACAGGGTGGAACACCGGGGAGCTGTTTTTT.

CDR3 bases: TGCAGCGTCGGGACAGGGGGTACCGCCTACGAGCAGTACTTC. Translation gives CSVGTGGTAYEQYF. The chain uses TRBV29-1 and TRBJ2-7; 11 bases align to TRBD1. Germline assignment: CDR1 SQVTM and CDR2 ANQGSEA. J gave up 2 bases and V 6 bases, and 6 bases lay outside the gene matches. The CDR3 spans 14 residues.

The rearrangement links TRBV5-1 to TRBJ2-1, with TRBD2 as a possible D gene (6 bases). CDR1 and CDR2 (germline): SGHRS, YFSETQ. The ends were cut back, 4 bases at V and 4 bases at J, with 18 bases in the middle. The CDR3 has 16 amino acids. The CDR3 is CASSPRWLASYNEQFF. The CDR3 coding sequence is TGCGCCAGCAGCCCTCGTTGGCTAGCGTCGTACAATGAGCAGTTCTTC.

In this sample, this clonotype turned up a few times. The chain combines TRBV28 with TRBJ1-1; possibly TRBD1 for D (5 bases). Germline CDR1 and CDR2: MDHEN and SYDVKM. The V end was cut by 5 bases, the J end by 4 bases, with 14 bases between. The CDR3 has 14 residues. CDR3 amino acids: CASSHAGDSTEAFF. The CDR3 bases are TGTGCCAGCAGTCACGCGGGGGACTCCACTGAAGCTTTCTTT.